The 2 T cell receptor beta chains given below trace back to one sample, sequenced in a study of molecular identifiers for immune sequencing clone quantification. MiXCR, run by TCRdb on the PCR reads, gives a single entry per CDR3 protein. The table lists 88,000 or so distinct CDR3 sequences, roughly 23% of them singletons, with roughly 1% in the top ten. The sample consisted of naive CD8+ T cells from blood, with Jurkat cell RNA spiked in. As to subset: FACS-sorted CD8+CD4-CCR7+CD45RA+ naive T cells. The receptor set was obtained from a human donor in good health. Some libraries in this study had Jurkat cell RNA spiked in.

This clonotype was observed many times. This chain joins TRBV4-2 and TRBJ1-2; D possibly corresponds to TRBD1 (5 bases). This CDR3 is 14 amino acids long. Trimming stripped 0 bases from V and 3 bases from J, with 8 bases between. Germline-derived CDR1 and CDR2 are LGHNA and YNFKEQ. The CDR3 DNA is TGTGCCAGCAGCCAAGAGGGGGTCTACTATGGCTACACCTTC. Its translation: CASSQEGVYYGYTF.

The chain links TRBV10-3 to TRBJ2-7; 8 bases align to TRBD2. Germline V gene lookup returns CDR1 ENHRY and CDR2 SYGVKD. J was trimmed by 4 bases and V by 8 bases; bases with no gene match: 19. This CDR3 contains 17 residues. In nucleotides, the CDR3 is TGTGCCATCCTTGATTCGGGGGATCGGGAGGGCCGGTACGAGCAGTACTTC. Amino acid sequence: CAILDSGDREGRYEQYF.